This T cell receptor beta chain was identified in a study of blood T cell repertoires in COVID-19. Trimming took 5 bases from V and 8 from J, leaving 21 bases between them. In germline, CDR1 is LNHDA, CDR2 SQIVND (reference sequence). The CDR3 contains 15 residues. Generated by immunoSEQ multiplex PCR, the TCRdb table keeps only in-frame clones and is missing some. The sample shows 60,000 to 90,000 clones, about 85% of them seen only once. Sequencing was performed on peripheral blood. The chain employs TRBV19 and TRBJ1-2; D is ambiguous. The source is a man in his 60s with COVID-19, enrolled during active disease. DNA of the CDR3: TGTGCCAGTAGTCCCCAAGGGAGGGAGGTGAACGGCTACACCTTC. This sequence encodes CASSPQGREVNGYTF.